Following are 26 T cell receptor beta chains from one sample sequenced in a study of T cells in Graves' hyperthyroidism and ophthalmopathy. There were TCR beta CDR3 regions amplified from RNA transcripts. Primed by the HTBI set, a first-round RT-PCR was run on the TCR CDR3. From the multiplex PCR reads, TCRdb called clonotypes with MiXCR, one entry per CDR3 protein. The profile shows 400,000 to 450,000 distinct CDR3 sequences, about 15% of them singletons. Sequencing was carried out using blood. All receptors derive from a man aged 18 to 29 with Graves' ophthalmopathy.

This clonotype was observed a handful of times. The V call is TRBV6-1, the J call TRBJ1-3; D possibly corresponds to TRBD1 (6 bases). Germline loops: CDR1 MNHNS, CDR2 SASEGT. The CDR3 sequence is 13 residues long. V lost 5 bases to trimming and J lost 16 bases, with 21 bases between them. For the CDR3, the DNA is TGTGCCAGCAGTCTAACAGGGATCCCACCATTGTATTTT. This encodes CASSLTGIPPLYF.

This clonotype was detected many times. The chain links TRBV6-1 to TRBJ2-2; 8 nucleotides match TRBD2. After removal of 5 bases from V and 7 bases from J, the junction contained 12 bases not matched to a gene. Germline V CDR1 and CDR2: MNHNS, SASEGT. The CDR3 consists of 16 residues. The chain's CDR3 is CASSYWLGGGNGELFF. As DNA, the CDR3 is TGTGCCAGCAGTTATTGGCTCGGGGGGGGCAACGGGGAGCTGTTTTTT.

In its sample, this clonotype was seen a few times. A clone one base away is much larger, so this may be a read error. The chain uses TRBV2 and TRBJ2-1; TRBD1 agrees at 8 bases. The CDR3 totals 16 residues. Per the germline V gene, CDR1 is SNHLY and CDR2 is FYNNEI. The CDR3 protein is CTSSEETRGRENEQFF. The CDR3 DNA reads TGTACCAGCAGCGAAGAGACCAGGGGGCGCGAAAATGAGCAGTTCTTC. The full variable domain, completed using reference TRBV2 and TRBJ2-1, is EPEVTQTPSHQVTQMGQEVILRCVPISNHLYFYWYRQILGQKVEFLVSFYNNEISEKSEIFDDQFSVERPDGSNFTLKIRSTKLEDSAMYFCTSSEETRGRENEQFFGPGTRLTVL.

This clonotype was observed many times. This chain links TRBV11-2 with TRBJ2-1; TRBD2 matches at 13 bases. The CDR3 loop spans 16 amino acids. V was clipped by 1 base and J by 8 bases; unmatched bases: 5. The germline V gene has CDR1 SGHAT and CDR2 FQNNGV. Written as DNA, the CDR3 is TGTGCCAGCAGCTTAGGGACTAGCGGGAGAGGCTATGAGCAGTTCTTC. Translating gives CASSLGTSGRGYEQFF.

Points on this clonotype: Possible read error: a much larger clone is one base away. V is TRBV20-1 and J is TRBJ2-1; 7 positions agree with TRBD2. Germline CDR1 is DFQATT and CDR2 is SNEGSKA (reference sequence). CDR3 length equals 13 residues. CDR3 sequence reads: CSAVGTTHNEQSF. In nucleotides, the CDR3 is TGCAGTGCCGTCGGGACTACGCACAATGAGCAGTCCTTC.

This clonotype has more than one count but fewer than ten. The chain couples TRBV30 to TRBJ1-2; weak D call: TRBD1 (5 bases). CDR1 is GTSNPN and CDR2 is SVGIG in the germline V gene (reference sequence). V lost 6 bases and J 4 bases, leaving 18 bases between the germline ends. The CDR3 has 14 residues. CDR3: CACGTPRVSYGYTF. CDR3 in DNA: TGTGCCTGCGGAACACCCAGGGTTAGCTATGGCTACACCTTC.

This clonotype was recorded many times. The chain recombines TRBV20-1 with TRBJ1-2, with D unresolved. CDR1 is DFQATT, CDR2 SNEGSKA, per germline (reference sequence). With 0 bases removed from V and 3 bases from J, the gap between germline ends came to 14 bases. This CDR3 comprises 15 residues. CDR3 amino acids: CSAREVRRSDYGYTF. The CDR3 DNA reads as TGCAGTGCTAGAGAGGTTAGGAGGTCCGACTATGGCTACACCTTC.

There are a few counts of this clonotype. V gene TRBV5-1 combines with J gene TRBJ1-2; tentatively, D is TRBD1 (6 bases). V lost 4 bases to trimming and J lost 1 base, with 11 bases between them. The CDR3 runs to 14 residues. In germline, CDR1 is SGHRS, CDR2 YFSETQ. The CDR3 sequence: CASSGGRYNYGYTF. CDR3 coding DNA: TGCGCCAGCAGCGGGGGGCGGTATAACTATGGCTACACCTTC.

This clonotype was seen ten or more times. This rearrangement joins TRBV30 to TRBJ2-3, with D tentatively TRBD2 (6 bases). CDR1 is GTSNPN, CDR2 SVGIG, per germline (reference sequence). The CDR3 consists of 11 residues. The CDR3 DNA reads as TGTGCTTATGGGACTACAGATACGCAGTATTTT. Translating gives CAYGTTDTQYF.

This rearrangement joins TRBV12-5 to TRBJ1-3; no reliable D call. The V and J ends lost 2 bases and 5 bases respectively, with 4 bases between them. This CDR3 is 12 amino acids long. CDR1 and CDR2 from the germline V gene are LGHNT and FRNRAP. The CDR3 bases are TGTGCTAGTGGTTTGAGGAGAAACACCATATATTTT. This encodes CASGLRRNTIYF.

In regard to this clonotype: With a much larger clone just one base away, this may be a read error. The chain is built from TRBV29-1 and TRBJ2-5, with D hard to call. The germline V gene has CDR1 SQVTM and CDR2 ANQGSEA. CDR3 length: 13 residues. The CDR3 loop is CSVSRQSQEAQYF. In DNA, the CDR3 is TGCAGCGTTAGCCGGCAGTCCCAAGAGGCCCAGTACTTC. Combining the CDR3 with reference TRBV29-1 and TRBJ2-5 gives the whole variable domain SAVISQKPSRDICQRGTSLTIQCQVDSQVTMMFWYRQQPGQSLTLIATANQGSEATYESGFVIDKFPISRPNLTFSTLTVSNMSPEDSSIYLCSVSRQSQEAQYFGPGTRLLVL.

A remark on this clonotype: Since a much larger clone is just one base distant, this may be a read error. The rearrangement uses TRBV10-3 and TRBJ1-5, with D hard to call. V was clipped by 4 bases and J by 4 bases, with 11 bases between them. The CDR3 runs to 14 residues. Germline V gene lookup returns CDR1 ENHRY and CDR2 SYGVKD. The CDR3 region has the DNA TGTGCCATCAGTGGTACCAGAGAAAATCAGCCCCAGCATTTT. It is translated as CAISGTRENQPQHF.

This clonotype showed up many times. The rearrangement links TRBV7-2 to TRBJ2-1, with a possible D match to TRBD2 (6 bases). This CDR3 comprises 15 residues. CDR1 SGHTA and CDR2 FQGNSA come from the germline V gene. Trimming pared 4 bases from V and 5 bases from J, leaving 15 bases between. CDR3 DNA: TGTGCCAGCAGCTCGATGACTAGTTTCAACAATGAGCAGTTCTTC. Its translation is CASSSMTSFNNEQFF.

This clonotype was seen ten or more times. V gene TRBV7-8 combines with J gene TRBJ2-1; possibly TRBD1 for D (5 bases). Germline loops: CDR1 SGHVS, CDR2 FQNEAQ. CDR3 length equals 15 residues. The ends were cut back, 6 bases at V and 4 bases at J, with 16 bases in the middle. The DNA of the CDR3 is TGTGCCAGCAGGGCTGGGGCCCAGGCGTACAATGAGCAGTTCTTC. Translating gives CASRAGAQAYNEQFF.

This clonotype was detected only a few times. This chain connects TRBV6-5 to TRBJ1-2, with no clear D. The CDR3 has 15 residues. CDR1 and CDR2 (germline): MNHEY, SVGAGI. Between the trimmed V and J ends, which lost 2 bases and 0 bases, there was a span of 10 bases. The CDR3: CASSYGLSPNYGYTF. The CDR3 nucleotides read TGTGCCAGCAGTTACGGACTGTCCCCTAACTATGGCTACACCTTC.

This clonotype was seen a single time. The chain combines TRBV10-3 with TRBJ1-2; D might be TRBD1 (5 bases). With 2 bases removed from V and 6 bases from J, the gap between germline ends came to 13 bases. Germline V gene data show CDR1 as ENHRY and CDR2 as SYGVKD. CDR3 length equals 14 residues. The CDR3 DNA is TGTGCCATCAGTGAGACCGGGACCACCCATGGCTACACCTTC. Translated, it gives CAISETGTTHGYTF.

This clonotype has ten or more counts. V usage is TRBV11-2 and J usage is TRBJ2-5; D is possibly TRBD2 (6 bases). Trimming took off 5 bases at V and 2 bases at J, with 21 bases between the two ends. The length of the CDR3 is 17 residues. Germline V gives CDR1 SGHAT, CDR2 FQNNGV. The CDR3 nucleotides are TGTGCCAGCAGCCTGTTCTGGGGCAGGGAGGTTCAAGAGACCCAGTACTTC. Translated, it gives CASSLFWGREVQETQYF.

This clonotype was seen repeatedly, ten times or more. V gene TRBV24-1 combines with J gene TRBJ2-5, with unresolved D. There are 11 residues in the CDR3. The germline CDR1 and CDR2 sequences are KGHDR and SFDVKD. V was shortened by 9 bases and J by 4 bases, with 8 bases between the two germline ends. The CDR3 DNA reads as TGTGCCACCGGATCCAGAGAGACCCAGTACTTC. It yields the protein CATGSRETQYF.

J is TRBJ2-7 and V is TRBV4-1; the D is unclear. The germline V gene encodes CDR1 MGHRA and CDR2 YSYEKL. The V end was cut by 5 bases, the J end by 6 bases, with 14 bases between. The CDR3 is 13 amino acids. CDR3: CASSEIRGSEQYF. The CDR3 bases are TGCGCCAGCAGCGAGATTAGAGGTTCCGAGCAGTACTTC.

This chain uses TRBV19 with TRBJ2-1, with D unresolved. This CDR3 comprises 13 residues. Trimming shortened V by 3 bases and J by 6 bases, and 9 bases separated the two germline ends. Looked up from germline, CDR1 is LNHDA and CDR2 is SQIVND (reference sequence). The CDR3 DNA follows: TGTGCCAGTAGTATCGGTAGCTTCAATGAGCAGTTCTTC. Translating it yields CASSIGSFNEQFF.

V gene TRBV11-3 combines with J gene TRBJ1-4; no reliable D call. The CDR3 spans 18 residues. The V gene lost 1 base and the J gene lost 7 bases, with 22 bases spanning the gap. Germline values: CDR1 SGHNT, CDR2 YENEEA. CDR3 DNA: TGTGCCAGCAGCTTAGTGGTTTGGGTTTCGCAGTTTTGTGAAAAACTGTTTTTT. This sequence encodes CASSLVVWVSQFCEKLFF.

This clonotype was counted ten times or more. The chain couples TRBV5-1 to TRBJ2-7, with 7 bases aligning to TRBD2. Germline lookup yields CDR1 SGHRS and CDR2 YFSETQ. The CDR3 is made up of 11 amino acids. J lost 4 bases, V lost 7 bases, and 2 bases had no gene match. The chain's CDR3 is CASGEGYEQYF. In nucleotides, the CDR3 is TGCGCCAGCGGGGAGGGTTACGAGCAGTACTTC.

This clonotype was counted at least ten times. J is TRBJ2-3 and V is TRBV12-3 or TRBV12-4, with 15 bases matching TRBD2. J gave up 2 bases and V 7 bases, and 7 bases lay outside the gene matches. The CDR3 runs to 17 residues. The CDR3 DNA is TGTGCCAGCACACCGGGACTAGCGGGGGGAATCACAGATACGCAGTATTTT. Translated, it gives CASTPGLAGGITDTQYF.

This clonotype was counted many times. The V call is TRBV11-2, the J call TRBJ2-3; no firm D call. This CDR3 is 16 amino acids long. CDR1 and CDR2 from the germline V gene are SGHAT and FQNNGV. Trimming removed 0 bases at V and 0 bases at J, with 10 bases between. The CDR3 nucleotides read TGTGCCAGCAGCTTAGATTATTGGGATAGCACAGATACGCAGTATTTT. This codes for CASSLDYWDSTDTQYF.

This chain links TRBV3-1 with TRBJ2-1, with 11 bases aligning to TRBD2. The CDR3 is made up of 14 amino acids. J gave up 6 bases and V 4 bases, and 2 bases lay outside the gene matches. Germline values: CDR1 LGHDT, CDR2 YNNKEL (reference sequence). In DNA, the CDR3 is TGTGCCAGCAGCCCTAGCGGGGGGATCAATGAGCAGTTCTTC. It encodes CASSPSGGINEQFF.

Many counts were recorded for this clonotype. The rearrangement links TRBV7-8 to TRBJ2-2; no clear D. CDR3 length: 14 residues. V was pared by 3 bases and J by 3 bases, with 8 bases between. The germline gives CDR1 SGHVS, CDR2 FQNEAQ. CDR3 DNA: TGTGCCAGCAGCTTCTTAGTCGACACCGGGGAGCTGTTTTTT. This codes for CASSFLVDTGELFF. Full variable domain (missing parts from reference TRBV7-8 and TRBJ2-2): GAGVSQSPRYKVAKRGQDVALRCDPISGHVSLFWYQQALGQGPEFLTYFQNEAQLDKSGLPSDRFFAERPEGSVSTLKIQRTQQEDSAVYLCASSFLVDTGELFFGEGSRLTVL.